This TCR beta chain was found in a study of blood T cell repertoires in COVID-19. The wider study: Acute and convalescent COVID-19 specimens originated in the United States, Italy and Spain. PBMCs, B-cell-depleted T cells, or T cells were the source of the cDNA or gDNA that made up the material.

The CDR3 has 17 amino acids. Germline V gene lookup returns CDR1 LNHDA and CDR2 SQIVND (reference sequence). Losses at the gene ends were 6 bases for V and 2 bases for J; bases not matched to a gene: 15. How the authors handled the data: How many nucleated cells were present was estimated from reference gene primer amplification. Produced via immunoSEQ multiplex PCR; TCRdb's table is partial and in-frame only. Clonal size and the V and J genes are those of that table, whereas D and trimming came from the DNA. The sample contains 100,000 to 150,000 clones, 85% to 90% of which appear only once. This receptor was taken from a man aged 70 or older with active COVID-19. This rearrangement joins TRBV19 to TRBJ2-7, with 8 bases matching TRBD2. The sequenced sample was peripheral blood. CDR3 DNA: TGTGCCAGTAGCAACCTCCTCCTAGCGGGCAAGCCCTACGAGCAGTACTTC. As protein: CASSNLLLAGKPYEQYF.